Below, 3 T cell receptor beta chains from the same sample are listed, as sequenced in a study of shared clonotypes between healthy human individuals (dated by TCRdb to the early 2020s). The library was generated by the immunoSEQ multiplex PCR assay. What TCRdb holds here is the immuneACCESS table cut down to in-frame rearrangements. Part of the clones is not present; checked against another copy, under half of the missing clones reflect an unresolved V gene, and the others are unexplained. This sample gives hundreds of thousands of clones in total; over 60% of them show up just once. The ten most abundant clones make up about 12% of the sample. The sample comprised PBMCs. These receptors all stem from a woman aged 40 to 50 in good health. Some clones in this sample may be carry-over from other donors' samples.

The CDR3 DNA reads TGTGCCAGCAGCCCCTTCCCCGGACAGTACGGGCGTAAGAATGAGCAGTTCTTC. Translation gives CASSPFPGQYGRKNEQFF. The chain recombines TRBV7-3 with TRBJ2-1; D is possibly TRBD1 (6 bases). CDR3 length equals 18 residues. Germline-derived CDR1 and CDR2 are SGHTA and FQGTGA. Trimming took 5 bases from V and 7 from J, leaving 27 bases between them.

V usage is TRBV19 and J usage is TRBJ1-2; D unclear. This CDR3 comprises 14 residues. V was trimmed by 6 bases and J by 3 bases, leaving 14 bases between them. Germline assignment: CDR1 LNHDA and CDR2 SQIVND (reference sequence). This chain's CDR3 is CASSPYREDYGYTF. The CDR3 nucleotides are TGTGCCAGTAGCCCCTACCGGGAGGACTATGGCTACACCTTC.

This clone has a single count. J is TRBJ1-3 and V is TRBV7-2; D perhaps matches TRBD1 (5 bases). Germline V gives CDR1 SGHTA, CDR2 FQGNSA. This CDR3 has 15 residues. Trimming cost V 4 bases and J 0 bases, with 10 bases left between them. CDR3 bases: TGTGCCAGCAGCTGGGACTCCGGCTCTGGAAACACCATATATTTT. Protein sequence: CASSWDSGSGNTIYF.